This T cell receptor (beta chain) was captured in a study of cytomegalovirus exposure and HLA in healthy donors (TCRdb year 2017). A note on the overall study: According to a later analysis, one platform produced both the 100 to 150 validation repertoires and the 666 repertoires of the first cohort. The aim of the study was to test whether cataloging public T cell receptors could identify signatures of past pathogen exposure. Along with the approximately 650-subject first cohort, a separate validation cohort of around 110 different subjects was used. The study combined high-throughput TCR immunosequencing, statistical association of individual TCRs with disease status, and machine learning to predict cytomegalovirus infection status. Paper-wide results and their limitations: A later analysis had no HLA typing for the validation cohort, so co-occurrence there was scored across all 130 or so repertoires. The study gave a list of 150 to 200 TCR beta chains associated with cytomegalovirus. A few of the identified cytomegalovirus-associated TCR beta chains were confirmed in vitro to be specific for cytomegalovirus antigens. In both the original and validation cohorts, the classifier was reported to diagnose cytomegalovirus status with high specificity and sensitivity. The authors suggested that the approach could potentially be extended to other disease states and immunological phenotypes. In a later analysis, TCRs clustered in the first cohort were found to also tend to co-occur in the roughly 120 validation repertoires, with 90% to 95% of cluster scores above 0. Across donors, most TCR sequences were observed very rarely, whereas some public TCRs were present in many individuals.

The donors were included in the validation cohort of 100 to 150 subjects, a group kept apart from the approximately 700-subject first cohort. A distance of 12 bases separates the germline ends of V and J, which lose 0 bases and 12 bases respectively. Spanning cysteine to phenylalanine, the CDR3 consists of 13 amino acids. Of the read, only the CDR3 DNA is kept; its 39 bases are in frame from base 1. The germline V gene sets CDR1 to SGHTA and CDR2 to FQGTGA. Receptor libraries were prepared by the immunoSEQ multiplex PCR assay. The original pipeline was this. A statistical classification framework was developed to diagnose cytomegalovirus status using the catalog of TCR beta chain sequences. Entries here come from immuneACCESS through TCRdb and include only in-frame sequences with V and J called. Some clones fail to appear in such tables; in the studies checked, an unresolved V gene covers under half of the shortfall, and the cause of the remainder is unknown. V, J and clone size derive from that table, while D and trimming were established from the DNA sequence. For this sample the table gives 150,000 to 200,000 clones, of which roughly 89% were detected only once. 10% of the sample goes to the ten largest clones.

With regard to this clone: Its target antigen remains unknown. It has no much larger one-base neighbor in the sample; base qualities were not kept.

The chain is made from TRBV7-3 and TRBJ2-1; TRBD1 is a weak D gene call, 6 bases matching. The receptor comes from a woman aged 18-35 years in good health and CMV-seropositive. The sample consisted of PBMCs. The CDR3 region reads CASSLTNGTPQFF. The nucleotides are TGTGCCAGCAGCTTAACTAACGGGACACCGCAGTTCTTC.